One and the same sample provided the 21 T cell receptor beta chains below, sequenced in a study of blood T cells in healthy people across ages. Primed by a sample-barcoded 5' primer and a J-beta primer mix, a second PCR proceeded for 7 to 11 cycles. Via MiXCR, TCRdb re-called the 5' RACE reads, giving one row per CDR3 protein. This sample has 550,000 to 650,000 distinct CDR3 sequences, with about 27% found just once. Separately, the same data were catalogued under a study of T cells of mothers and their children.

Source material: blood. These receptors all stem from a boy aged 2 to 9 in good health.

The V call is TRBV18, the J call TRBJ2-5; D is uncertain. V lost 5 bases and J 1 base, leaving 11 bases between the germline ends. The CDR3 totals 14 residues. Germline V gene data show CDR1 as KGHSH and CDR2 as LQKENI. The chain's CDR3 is CASSSTRSQETQYF. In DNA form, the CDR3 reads TGTGCCAGCTCATCGACAAGGAGCCAAGAGACCCAGTACTTC.

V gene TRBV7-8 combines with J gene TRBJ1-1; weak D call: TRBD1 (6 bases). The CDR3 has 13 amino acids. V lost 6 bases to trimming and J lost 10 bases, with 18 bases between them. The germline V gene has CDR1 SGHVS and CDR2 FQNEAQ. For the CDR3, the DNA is TGTGCCAGCAGTCCCAACAGGGACGTAGGAGCTTTCTTT. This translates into CASSPNRDVGAFF.

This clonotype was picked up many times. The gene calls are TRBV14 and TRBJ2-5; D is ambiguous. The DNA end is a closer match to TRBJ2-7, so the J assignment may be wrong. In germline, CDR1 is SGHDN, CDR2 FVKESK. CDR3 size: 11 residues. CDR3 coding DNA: TGTGCCAGCAGCGCGGCCTACGAGCAGTACTTC. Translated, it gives CASSAAYEQYF.

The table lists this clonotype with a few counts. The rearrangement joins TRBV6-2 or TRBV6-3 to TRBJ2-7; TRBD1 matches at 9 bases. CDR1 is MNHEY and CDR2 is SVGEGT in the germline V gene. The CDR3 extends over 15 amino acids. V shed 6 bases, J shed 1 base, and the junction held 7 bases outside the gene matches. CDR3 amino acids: CASSVPGTGSYEQYF. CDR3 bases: TGTGCCAGCAGCGTTCCCGGGACAGGGTCCTACGAGCAGTACTTC.

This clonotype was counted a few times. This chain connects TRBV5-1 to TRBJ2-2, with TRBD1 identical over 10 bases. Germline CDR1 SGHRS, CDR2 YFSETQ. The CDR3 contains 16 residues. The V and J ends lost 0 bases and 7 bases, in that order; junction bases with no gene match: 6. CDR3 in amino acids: CASSLAGTGENGELFF. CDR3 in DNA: TGCGCCAGCAGCTTGGCCGGGACAGGGGAGAACGGGGAGCTGTTTTTT.

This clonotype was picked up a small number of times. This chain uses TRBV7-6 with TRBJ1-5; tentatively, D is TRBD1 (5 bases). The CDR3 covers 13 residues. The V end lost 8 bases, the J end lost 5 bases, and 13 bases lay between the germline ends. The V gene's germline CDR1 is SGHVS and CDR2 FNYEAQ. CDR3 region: CASGYLGDQPQHF. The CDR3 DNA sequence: TGTGCCAGCGGATACCTGGGGGATCAGCCCCAGCATTTT.

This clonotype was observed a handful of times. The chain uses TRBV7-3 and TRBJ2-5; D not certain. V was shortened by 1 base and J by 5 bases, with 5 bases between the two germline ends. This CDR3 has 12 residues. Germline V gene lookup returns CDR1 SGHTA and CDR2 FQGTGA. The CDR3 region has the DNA TGTGCCAGCAGCTTAAATGTCGAGACCCAGTACTTC. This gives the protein CASSLNVETQYF.

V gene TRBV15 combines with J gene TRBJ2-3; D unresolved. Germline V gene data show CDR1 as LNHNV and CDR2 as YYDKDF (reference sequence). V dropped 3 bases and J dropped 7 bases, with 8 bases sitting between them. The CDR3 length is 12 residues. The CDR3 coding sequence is TGTGCCACCAGCAGTGTCCCCCATACGCAGTATTTT. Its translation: CATSSVPHTQYF. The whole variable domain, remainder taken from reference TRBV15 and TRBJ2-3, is DAMVIQNPRYQVTQFGKPVTLSCSQTLNHNVMYWYQQKSSQAPKLLFHYYDKDFNNEADTPDNFQSRRPNTSFCFLDIRSPGLGDTAMYLCATSSVPHTQYFGPGTRLTVL.

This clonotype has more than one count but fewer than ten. This CDR3 reads CASRPTGVSGNTIYF. CDR3 DNA sequence: TGTGCCAGCAGACCGACAGGTGTCTCTGGAAACACCATATATTTT. This rearrangement joins TRBV27 to TRBJ1-3; D possibly corresponds to TRBD1 (6 bases). Deletions cut 6 bases from V and 0 bases from J, with 12 bases between. The germline gives CDR1 MNHEY, CDR2 SMNVEV (reference sequence). The CDR3 is 15 amino acids.

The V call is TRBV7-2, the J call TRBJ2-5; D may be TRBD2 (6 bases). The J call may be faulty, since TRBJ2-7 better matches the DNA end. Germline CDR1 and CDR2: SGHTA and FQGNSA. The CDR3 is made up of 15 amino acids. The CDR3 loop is CASTGPGLIPYEQYF. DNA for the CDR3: TGTGCCAGCACCGGACCCGGACTAATACCCTACGAGCAGTACTTC.

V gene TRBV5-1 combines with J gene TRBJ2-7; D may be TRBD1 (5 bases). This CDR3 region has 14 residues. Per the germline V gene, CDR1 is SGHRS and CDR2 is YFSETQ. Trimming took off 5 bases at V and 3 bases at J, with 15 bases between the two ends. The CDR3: CASREIDSYYEQYF. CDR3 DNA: TGCGCCAGCAGAGAGATAGACAGCTACTACGAGCAGTACTTC.

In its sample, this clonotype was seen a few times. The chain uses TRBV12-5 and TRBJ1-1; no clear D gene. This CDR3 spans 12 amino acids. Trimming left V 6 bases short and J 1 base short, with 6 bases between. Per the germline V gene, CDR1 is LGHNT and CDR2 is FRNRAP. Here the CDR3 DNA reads TGTGCTAGTGGAGCAGAGAACACTGAAGCTTTCTTT. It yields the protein CASGAENTEAFF.

The CDR3: CATSDNLKGETQYF. CDR3 bases: TGTGCCACCAGTGACAACCTCAAAGGAGAGACCCAGTACTTC. The chain couples TRBV24-1 to TRBJ2-7; D is unresolved. The tail of the sequence fits TRBJ2-5 better, so the J call may be wrong. CDR1 and CDR2 (germline): KGHDR, SFDVKD. The CDR3 totals 14 residues.

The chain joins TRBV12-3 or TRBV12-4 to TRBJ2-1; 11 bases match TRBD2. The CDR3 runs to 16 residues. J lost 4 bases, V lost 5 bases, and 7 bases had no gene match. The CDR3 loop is CASSPWGLAAYNEQFF. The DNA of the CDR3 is TGTGCCAGCAGTCCGTGGGGACTAGCGGCATACAATGAGCAGTTCTTC.

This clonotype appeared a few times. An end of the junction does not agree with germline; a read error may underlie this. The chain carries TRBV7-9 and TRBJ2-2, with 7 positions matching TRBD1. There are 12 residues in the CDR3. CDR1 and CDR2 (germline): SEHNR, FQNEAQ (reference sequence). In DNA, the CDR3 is TGCCTACTGACAGGGTCGTCCGGGGAGCTGTTTTTT. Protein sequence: CLLTGSSGELFF.

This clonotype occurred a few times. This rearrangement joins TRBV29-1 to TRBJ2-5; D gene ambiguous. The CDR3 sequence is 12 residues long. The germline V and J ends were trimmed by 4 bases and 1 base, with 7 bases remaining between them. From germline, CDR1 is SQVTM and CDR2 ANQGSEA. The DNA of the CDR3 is TGCAGCGTTGTTATACGCCAAGAGACCCAGTACTTC. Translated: CSVVIRQETQYF.

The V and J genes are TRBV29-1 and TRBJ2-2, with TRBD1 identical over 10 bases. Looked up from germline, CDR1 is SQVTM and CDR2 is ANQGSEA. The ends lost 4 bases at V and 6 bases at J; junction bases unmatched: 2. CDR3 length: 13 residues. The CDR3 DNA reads TGCAGCGTTGGGGGACAGGGGCCCGGGGAGCTGTTTTTT. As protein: CSVGGQGPGELFF.

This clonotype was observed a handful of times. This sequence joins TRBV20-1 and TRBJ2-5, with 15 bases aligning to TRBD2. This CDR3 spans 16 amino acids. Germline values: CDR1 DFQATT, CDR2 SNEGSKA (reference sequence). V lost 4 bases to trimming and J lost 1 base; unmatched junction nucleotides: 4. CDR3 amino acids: CSAIGTSGGSQETQYF. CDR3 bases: TGCAGTGCTATCGGGACTAGCGGGGGGAGCCAAGAGACCCAGTACTTC.

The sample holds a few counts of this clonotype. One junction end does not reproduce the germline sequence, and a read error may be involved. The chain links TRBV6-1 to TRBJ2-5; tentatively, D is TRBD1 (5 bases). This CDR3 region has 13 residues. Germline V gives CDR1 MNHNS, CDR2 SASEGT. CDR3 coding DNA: TGTGCCAACAGTGAGTCAGGGCAAGAGACCCAGTACTTC. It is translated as CANSESGQETQYF.

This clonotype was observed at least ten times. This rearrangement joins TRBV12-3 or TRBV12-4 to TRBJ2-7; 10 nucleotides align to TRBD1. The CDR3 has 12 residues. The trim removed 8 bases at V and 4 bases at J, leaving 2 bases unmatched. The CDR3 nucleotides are TGTGCCAGCCGGGACAGGGGTTACGAGCAGTACTTC. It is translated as CASRDRGYEQYF.

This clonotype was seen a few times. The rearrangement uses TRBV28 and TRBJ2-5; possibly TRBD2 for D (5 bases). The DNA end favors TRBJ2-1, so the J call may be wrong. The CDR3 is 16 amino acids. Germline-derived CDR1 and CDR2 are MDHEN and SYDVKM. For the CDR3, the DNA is TGTGCCAGCAGTCCGACGGCGGGCGTAATTTACAATGAGCAGTTCTTC. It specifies CASSPTAGVIYNEQFF.